The 21 T cell receptor beta chains presented below share a single source sample, sequenced in a study of control samples from healthy donors and cancer patients. Sequenced by immunoSEQ multiplex PCR; TCRdb stores in-frame clones only, minus some. The table lists about 110,000 clones, around 80% of them singletons. The sample comprised blood. Every receptor here comes from a man aged 18 to 29 in good health.

The rearrangement uses TRBV3-1 (or the pseudogene TRBV3-2) and TRBJ2-3, with a tentative D call TRBD2 (5 bases). Looked up from germline, CDR1 is LGHDT and CDR2 is YNNKEL (reference sequence). Trimming left V 3 bases short and J 2 bases short, with 6 bases between. This CDR3 contains 13 residues. The CDR3 sequence: CASSQDSTDTQYF. The CDR3 coding sequence is TGTGCCAGCAGCCAGGACTCCACAGATACGCAGTATTTT.

V is TRBV19 and J is TRBJ2-5; 13 bases line up with TRBD2. CDR1 and CDR2 (germline): LNHDA, SQIVND (reference sequence). This CDR3 is built from 16 residues. V trimming: 5 bases; J trimming: 6 bases; junction bases outside the gene matches: 9. The DNA of the CDR3 is TGTGCCAGTAGTCCCAAGGGACTAGCGGGGAAAAAGACCCAGTACTTC. Its translation: CASSPKGLAGKKTQYF.

The chain uses TRBV4-1 and TRBJ1-6, with 8 nucleotides matching TRBD1. The CDR3 totals 16 residues. The V gene's germline CDR1 is MGHRA and CDR2 YSYEKL. V shed 4 bases, J shed 10 bases, and the junction held 12 bases outside the gene matches. The CDR3 spells CASSPTATGALSPLHF. CDR3 bases: TGCGCCAGCAGCCCGACCGCGACAGGGGCGCTATCACCCCTCCACTTT.

The rearrangement links TRBV4-2 to TRBJ2-3; D not certain. The CDR3 has 14 amino acids. V lost 2 bases and J lost 4, with 10 bases in between. The V gene's germline CDR1 is LGHNA and CDR2 YNFKEQ. The CDR3 region is CASSQRIRADTQYF. The CDR3 coding sequence is TGTGCCAGCAGCCAACGTATCCGGGCAGATACGCAGTATTTT.

The chain joins TRBV7-2 to TRBJ2-1; TRBD2 aligns across 10 bases. Germline V lookup: CDR1 SGHTA, CDR2 FQGNSA. The CDR3 totals 15 residues. Germline trimming cut 3 bases from V and 8 bases from J; bases unmatched to any gene: 7. In DNA, the CDR3 is TGTGCCAGCAGCTTCACTAGCGGGGAATGGGATGAGCAGTTCTTC. This translates into CASSFTSGEWDEQFF.

The chain recombines TRBV6-5 with TRBJ1-1, with TRBD1 matching 9 bases. Germline values: CDR1 MNHEY, CDR2 SVGAGI. The CDR3 has 13 amino acids. J was trimmed by 4 bases and V by 6 bases; bases with no gene match: 3. CDR3 nucleotides: TGTGCCAGCAGGGACAGGGGAGTCACTGAAGCTTTCTTT. Protein sequence: CASRDRGVTEAFF.

The chain uses TRBV6-5 and TRBJ2-2; D uncertain. The V gene lost 0 bases and the J gene lost 1 base, with 6 bases spanning the gap. Germline CDR1 reads MNHEY; CDR2 reads SVGAGI. This CDR3 spans 15 amino acids. The CDR3 region is CASSYSVLNTGELFF. CDR3 sequence (DNA): TGTGCCAGCAGTTACTCGGTATTGAACACCGGGGAGCTGTTTTTT.

The J gene is TRBJ2-7, the V gene TRBV5-6, with D perhaps matching TRBD1 or TRBD2 (5 bases each). CDR1 SGHDT and CDR2 YYEEEE come from the germline V gene. V lost 4 bases, J lost 0 bases, and 11 bases lay in between. CDR3 length equals 14 residues. The CDR3 is CASSPRGYSYEQYF. The DNA for the CDR3 is TGTGCCAGCAGCCCGAGGGGCTACTCCTACGAGCAGTACTTC. Full variable domain (rest looked up from reference TRBV5-6 and TRBJ2-7): DAGVTQSPTHLIKTRGQQVTLRCSPKSGHDTVSWYQQALGQGPQFIFQYYEEEERQRGNFPDRFSGHQFPNYSSELNVNALLLGDSALYLCASSPRGYSYEQYFGPGTRLTVT.

The gene calls are TRBV19 and TRBJ2-1, with 9 bases aligning to TRBD1. V trimming: 7 bases; J trimming: 12 bases; junction bases outside the gene matches: 13. This CDR3 has 14 residues. CDR1 LNHDA and CDR2 SQIVND come from the germline V gene (reference sequence). The CDR3 sequence: CASKPGQGQHGQFF. As DNA, the CDR3 is TGTGCCAGTAAACCGGGACAGGGCCAGCATGGGCAGTTCTTC.

The chain recombines TRBV5-1 with TRBJ1-3; the D gene is possibly TRBD1 (6 bases). V was clipped by 5 bases and J by 2 bases, with 14 bases between them. Germline CDR1 and CDR2: SGHRS and YFSETQ. The CDR3 spans 15 residues. CDR3 sequence reads: CASSDLQGTGNTIYF. The CDR3 DNA follows: TGCGCCAGCAGTGACCTACAGGGAACTGGAAACACCATATATTTT.

The chain combines TRBV5-5 with TRBJ2-1; 7 bases are a match to TRBD1. There are 15 residues in the CDR3. The trim removed 4 bases at V and 2 bases at J, leaving 6 bases unmatched. In germline, CDR1 is SGHKS, CDR2 YYEKEE (reference sequence). DNA for the CDR3: TGTGCCAGCAGCACCAGGGGGACAACCTACAATGAGCAGTTCTTC. It is translated as CASSTRGTTYNEQFF.

The CDR3 coding sequence is TGCGCCAGCAGCATTACGGGAAGCGGCACAGATACGCAGTATTTT. Amino acids: CASSITGSGTDTQYF. The gene calls are TRBV5-1 and TRBJ2-3; D is perhaps TRBD2 (5 bases). V dropped 4 bases and J dropped 1 base, with 13 bases sitting between them. Germline CDR1 is SGHRS and CDR2 is YFSETQ. The CDR3 contains 15 residues.

The V and J genes are TRBV28 and TRBJ2-5; TRBD1 is a possible D gene (6 bases). Trimming shortened V by 6 bases and J by 7 bases, and 6 bases separated the two germline ends. This CDR3 spans 10 amino acids. Germline V gene lookup returns CDR1 MDHEN and CDR2 SYDVKM. Written as DNA, the CDR3 is TGTGCCAGCAGCAGGGGGACCCAGTACTTC. Encoded protein: CASSRGTQYF.

The CDR3 region is CATSEQGRIHGYTF. The CDR3 nucleotides read TGTGCCACCAGTGAACAGGGGCGCATCCATGGCTACACCTTC. J is TRBJ1-2 and V is TRBV24-1, with TRBD1 identical over 7 bases. Germline assignment: CDR1 KGHDR and CDR2 SFDVKD. V gave up 4 bases and J gave up 6 bases; unmatched junction bases: 7. This CDR3 comprises 14 residues.

The rearrangement links TRBV9 to TRBJ1-5, with 8 bases aligning to TRBD1. With V trimmed by 3 bases and J by 4 bases, 6 bases remained unmatched. The CDR3 spans 15 residues. Germline loops: CDR1 SGDLS, CDR2 YYNGEE. The CDR3 DNA follows: TGTGCCAGCAGCGAGGGACAGGCCCCTAATCAGCCCCAGCATTTT. Translated, it gives CASSEGQAPNQPQHF. The entire variable domain, with the rest obtained from reference TRBV9 and TRBJ1-5, is as follows: DSGVTQTPKHLITATGQRVTLRCSPRSGDLSVYWYQQSLDQGLQFLIQYYNGEERAKGNILERFSAQQFPDLHSELNLSSLELGDSALYFCASSEGQAPNQPQHFGDGTRLSIL.

J is TRBJ2-2 and V is TRBV4-2; the D is unclear. The CDR3 spans 14 residues. The germline CDR1 and CDR2 sequences are LGHNA and YNFKEQ. V lost 5 bases and J 2 bases, leaving 9 bases between the germline ends. In DNA, the CDR3 is TGTGCCAGCAGCGACTCCTTAAACACCGGGGAGCTGTTTTTT. Its translation is CASSDSLNTGELFF.

In this sample, this clone turned up once. The chain couples TRBV5-6 to TRBJ2-5; D gene uncertain. The CDR3 has 15 residues. Trimming cost V 3 bases and J 2 bases, with 14 bases left between them. Per germline, CDR1 SGHDT and CDR2 YYEEEE. The CDR3 nucleotides read TGTGCCAGCAGCTCGAGGTTTGGTCGGCAAGAGACCCAGTACTTC. It is translated as CASSSRFGRQETQYF.

This CDR3 is CAISGGDEQYV. Here the CDR3 DNA reads TGTGCCATCAGTGGAGGGGACGAGCAGTACGTC. The chain uses TRBV10-3 and TRBJ2-7; D tentatively reads TRBD1 or TRBD2 (5 bases each). V shed 4 bases and J shed 5 bases, with 6 bases lying between them. CDR1 is ENHRY, CDR2 SYGVKD, per germline. This CDR3 contains 11 residues.

The chain carries TRBV6-1 and TRBJ2-6, with TRBD1 matching over 10 bases. The CDR3 spans 19 residues. Germline V lookup: CDR1 MNHNS, CDR2 SASEGT. V was clipped by 3 bases and J by 1 base; unmatched bases: 9. The CDR3 sequence is CASSDSRDRGRSGANVLTF. CDR3 DNA sequence: TGTGCCAGCAGTGACAGCCGGGACAGGGGAAGGTCTGGGGCCAACGTCCTGACTTTC.

This clone was counted a single time. CDR3 bases: TGTGCCAGCAGTTACTCGACGGCCGGGGGTGAAAAACTGTTTTTT. Translated, it gives CASSYSTAGGEKLFF. The chain is built from TRBV6-5 and TRBJ1-4; perhaps TRBD1 as D (5 bases). Trimming took off 0 bases at V and 7 bases at J, with 12 bases between the two ends. Germline V gene data show CDR1 as MNHEY and CDR2 as SVGAGI. The CDR3 covers 15 residues.

The rearrangement joins TRBV5-4 to TRBJ1-2, with D possibly being TRBD1 (6 bases). This CDR3 has 17 residues. Germline V gene sequence: CDR1 SGHNT, CDR2 YYREEE (reference sequence). Deletions cut 0 bases from V and 3 bases from J, with 18 bases between. Written as DNA, the CDR3 is TGTGCCAGCAGCTTGGTCCCTATTGGAGCAGGGGACTATGGCTACACCTTC. This encodes CASSLVPIGAGDYGYTF.